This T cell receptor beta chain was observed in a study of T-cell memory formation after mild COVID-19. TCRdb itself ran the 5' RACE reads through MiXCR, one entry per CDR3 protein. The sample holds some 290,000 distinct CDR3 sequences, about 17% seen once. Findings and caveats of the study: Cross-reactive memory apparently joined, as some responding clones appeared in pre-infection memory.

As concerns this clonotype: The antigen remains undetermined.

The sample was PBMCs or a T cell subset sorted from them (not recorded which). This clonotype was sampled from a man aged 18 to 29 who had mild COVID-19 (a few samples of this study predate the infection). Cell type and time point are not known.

For the CDR3, the DNA is TGTGCCAGCAGCTCCGGGGCCTCCCCACACGGGACGAATGGCTACACCTTC. Protein: CASSSGASPHGTNGYTF. This sequence joins TRBV28 and TRBJ1-2; maybe TRBD1 (5 bases). CDR3 length equals 17 residues. The germline gives CDR1 MDHEN, CDR2 SYDVKM. Trimming stripped 6 bases from V and 6 bases from J, with 26 bases between.